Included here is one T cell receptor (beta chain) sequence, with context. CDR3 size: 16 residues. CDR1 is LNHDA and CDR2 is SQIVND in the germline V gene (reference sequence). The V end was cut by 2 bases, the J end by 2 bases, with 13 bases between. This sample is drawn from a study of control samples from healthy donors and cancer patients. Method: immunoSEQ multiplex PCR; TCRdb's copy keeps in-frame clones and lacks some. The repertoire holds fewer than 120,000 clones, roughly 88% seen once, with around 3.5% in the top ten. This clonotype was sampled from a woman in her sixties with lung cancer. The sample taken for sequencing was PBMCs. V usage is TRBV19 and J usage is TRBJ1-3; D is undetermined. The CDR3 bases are TGTGCCAGTAGTATACTCGCGGTGGGCCCTGGAAACACCATATATTTT. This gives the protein CASSILAVGPGNTIYF.